Each of the 18 T cell receptor beta chains below was sequenced from the same sample in a study of CD8+CD57+ T cells in acquired aplastic anemia. Genomic DNA templated the TCR beta VDJ and CDR3 profiling. TCRdb independently ran MiXCR on the reads; one entry per CDR3 protein. The repertoire consists of around 180,000 distinct CDR3 sequences, with 64% occurring once and the leading ten covering about half. What was sequenced was sorted CD4+, CD8+, or CD8+CD57+ T cells (not recorded which) from PBMCs. These receptor sequences come from a human donor with severe aplastic anemia or a healthy control (not recorded which).

The chain joins TRBV6-1 to TRBJ2-7, with D tentatively TRBD1 (5 bases). The CDR3 runs 12 residues. The ends were cut back, 6 bases at V and 3 bases at J, with 9 bases in the middle. Germline CDR1 MNHNS, CDR2 SASEGT. CDR3 DNA: TGTGCCAGCAGGGGGCTTTTCTACGAGCAGTACTTC. Translation gives CASRGLFYEQYF.

The chain joins TRBV30 to TRBJ1-2, with D possibly TRBD1 on 5 matching bases. This CDR3 has 13 residues. V was pared by 0 bases and J by 6 bases, with 11 bases between. Germline lookup yields CDR1 GTSNPN and CDR2 SVGIG (reference sequence). This CDR3 reads CAWSVGGEDGYTF. DNA for the CDR3: TGTGCCTGGAGTGTTGGAGGGGAGGATGGCTACACCTTC.

This chain connects TRBV19 to TRBJ2-7; no firm D call. The CDR3 runs 11 residues. Trimming stripped 3 bases from V and 5 bases from J, with 5 bases between. Germline V gives CDR1 LNHDA, CDR2 SQIVND (reference sequence). CDR3 region: CASSIRNEQYF. CDR3 sequence (DNA): TGTGCCAGTAGTATTAGGAACGAGCAGTACTTC.

This chain links TRBV7-8 with TRBJ1-5, with TRBD1 as a possible D gene (5 bases). Germline V gene sequence: CDR1 SGHVS, CDR2 FQNEAQ. Trimming pared 8 bases from V and 3 bases from J, leaving 11 bases between. There are 13 residues in the CDR3. The CDR3: CASGQGYNQPQHF. The CDR3 region has the DNA TGTGCCAGCGGCCAGGGCTACAATCAGCCCCAGCATTTT.

Of note for this clonotype: Since a much larger clone is just one base distant, this may be a read error. V gene TRBV11-2 combines with J gene TRBJ2-5; 9 nucleotides align to TRBD2. The junction had 18 bases not matched to a gene; V was cut back by 1 base and J by 9 bases. The CDR3 covers 18 residues. CDR1 is SGHAT, CDR2 FQNNGV, per germline. The CDR3 protein is CASSLGSYWRGGLEPQYF. In DNA form, the CDR3 reads TGTGCCAGCAGCTTAGGATCTTACTGGCGGGGGGGACTGGAGCCCCAGTACTTC.

J is TRBJ2-2 and V is TRBV7-9; D remains ambiguous. The CDR3 totals 13 residues. The germline V and J ends were trimmed by 1 base and 6 bases, with 6 bases remaining between them. Germline CDR1 SEHNR, CDR2 FQNEAQ (reference sequence). CDR3 DNA: TGTGCCAGCAGCTTAGTAGACTCCGGGGAGCTGTTTTTT. Its translation: CASSLVDSGELFF.

This rearrangement joins TRBV19 to TRBJ1-6; 12 nucleotides line up with TRBD1. V gave up 11 bases and J gave up 10 bases; unmatched junction bases: 6. The CDR3 runs to 13 residues. The germline V gene has CDR1 LNHDA and CDR2 SQIVND (reference sequence). The CDR3 region has the DNA TGTGCCTCGAGGGGGACAGGGGGCTCACCCCTCCACTTT. Amino acids: CASRGTGGSPLHF.

V and J are TRBV14 and TRBJ2-1; D is tentatively TRBD1 or TRBD2 (6 bases each). Germline CDR1 and CDR2: SGHDN and FVKESK. CDR3 length: 13 amino acids. With 7 bases removed from V and 9 bases from J, the gap between germline ends came to 16 bases. CDR3 nucleotides: TGTGCCAGCAACCGGGGGCTGCTTGGTGAGCAGTTCTTC. As protein: CASNRGLLGEQFF. The whole variable domain, remainder taken from reference TRBV14 and TRBJ2-1, is EAGVTQFPSHSVIEKGQTVTLRCDPISGHDNLYWYRRVMGKEIKFLLHFVKESKQDESGMPNNRFLAERTGGTYSTLKVQPAELEDSGVYFCASNRGLLGEQFFGPGTRLTVL.

In its sample, this clonotype was seen once. V gene TRBV15 combines with J gene TRBJ2-1; D unclear. Germline V CDR1 and CDR2: LNHNV, YYDKDF (reference sequence). V was pared by 0 bases and J by 6 bases, with 12 bases between. This CDR3 comprises 15 residues. CDR3 loop: CATSRDLGISNEQFF. The CDR3 DNA reads as TGTGCCACCAGCAGAGATTTGGGTATTAGCAATGAGCAGTTCTTC.

The genes are TRBV29-1 and TRBJ1-3; D is undetermined. V lost 8 bases and J 0 bases, leaving 8 bases between the germline ends. This CDR3 region has 12 residues. Germline values: CDR1 SQVTM, CDR2 ANQGSEA. The CDR3 DNA reads TGCAGCTACAGCCACTCTGGAAACACCATATATTTT. This codes for CSYSHSGNTIYF.

The rearrangement uses TRBV19 and TRBJ1-2, with D unclear. The CDR3 covers 14 residues. Germline assignment: CDR1 LNHDA and CDR2 SQIVND (reference sequence). Trimming took 3 bases from V and 2 from J, leaving 10 bases between them. This chain's CDR3 is CASSIFSLNYGYTF. CDR3 nucleotide sequence: TGTGCCAGTAGTATCTTCAGTCTAAACTATGGCTACACCTTC.

The chain couples TRBV6-5 to TRBJ2-2; 7 positions match TRBD1. Looked up from germline, CDR1 is MNHEY and CDR2 is SVGAGI. The CDR3 spans 13 residues. V shed 8 bases, J shed 6 bases, and the junction held 6 bases outside the gene matches. The CDR3: CASEGAAPGELFF. As DNA, the CDR3 is TGTGCCAGCGAGGGGGCAGCCCCCGGGGAGCTGTTTTTT.

As for this clonotype: One junction end disagrees with the germline gene, perhaps due to a read error. The genes are TRBV2 and TRBJ2-2, with D perhaps matching TRBD2 (6 bases). CDR1 SNHLY and CDR2 FYNNEI come from the germline V gene. This CDR3 contains 18 residues. The CDR3 region is CASSGRGLKGLDTGELFF. Here the CDR3 DNA reads TGTGCTAGCAGCGGCCGAGGACTAAAGGGATTGGACACCGGGGAGCTGTTTTTT.

To note about this clonotype: The junction and the germline gene differ at one end; a read error may be behind it. The chain recombines TRBV5-4 with TRBJ1-1, with TRBD1 matching over 9 bases. CDR3 length: 14 residues. Looked up from germline, CDR1 is SGHNT and CDR2 is YYREEE (reference sequence). The CDR3 sequence is CTSSKGQGGTEAFF. CDR3 sequence (DNA): TGTACCAGCAGCAAGGGACAGGGCGGCACTGAAGCTTTCTTT.

The chain couples TRBV15 to TRBJ2-2, with D perhaps assigned TRBD1 or TRBD2 (7 bases each). The V end was cut by 1 base, the J end by 5 bases, with 11 bases between. This CDR3 comprises 15 residues. Germline CDR1 reads LNHNV; CDR2 reads YYDKDF (reference sequence). CDR3: CATSRVQGGTGELFF. The CDR3 DNA sequence: TGTGCCACCAGCAGAGTTCAGGGGGGGACCGGGGAGCTGTTTTTT.

This chain links TRBV7-3 with TRBJ1-2; D remains unclear. This CDR3 is built from 13 residues. V lost 6 bases to trimming and J lost 8 bases, with 16 bases between them. Germline CDR1 reads SGHTA; CDR2 reads FQGTGA. In DNA form, the CDR3 reads TGTGCCAGCAGATTAGCGTATCGGAGCGGCTACACCTTC. Protein sequence: CASRLAYRSGYTF. The full variable domain, in which reference TRBV7-3 and TRBJ1-2 provide the parts outside the CDR3, is GAGVSQTPSNKVTEKGKYVELRCDPISGHTALYWYRQSLGQGPEFLIYFQGTGAADDSGLPNDRFFAVRPEGSVSTLKIQRTERGDSAVYLCASRLAYRSGYTFGSGTRLTVV.

This chain joins TRBV7-9 and TRBJ2-5; TRBD2 agrees at 13 bases. The V gene end was trimmed by 10 bases and the J gene end by 10 bases; junction bases not matched to a gene: 9. The CDR3 contains 13 residues. Germline CDR1 is SEHNR and CDR2 is FQNEAQ (reference sequence). The CDR3 coding sequence is TGTGCCACAACTAGCGGGGGGGCACGGGACCAGTACTTC. It codes for CATTSGGARDQYF.

V and J are TRBV20-1 and TRBJ1-4; D is unresolved. V lost 6 bases and J 8 bases, leaving 16 bases between the germline ends. Germline-derived CDR1 and CDR2 are DFQATT and SNEGSKA (reference sequence). The CDR3 is 13 residues long. CDR3 in DNA: TGCAGTGCCAGGAATAACCGGGAGGAAAAACTGTTTTTT. It codes for CSARNNREEKLFF.